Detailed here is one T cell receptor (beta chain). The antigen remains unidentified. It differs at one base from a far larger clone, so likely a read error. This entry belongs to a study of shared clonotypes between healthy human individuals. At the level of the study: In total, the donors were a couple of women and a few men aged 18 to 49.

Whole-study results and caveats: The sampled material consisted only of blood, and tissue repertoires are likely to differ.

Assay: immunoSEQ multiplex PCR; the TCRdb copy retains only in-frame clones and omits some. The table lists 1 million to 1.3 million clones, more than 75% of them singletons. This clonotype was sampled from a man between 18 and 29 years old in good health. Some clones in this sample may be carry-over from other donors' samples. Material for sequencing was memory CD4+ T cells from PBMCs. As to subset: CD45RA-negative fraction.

In DNA, the CDR3 is TGTGCCAGCAGTGAAGGGGACAGAAATCAGCCCCAGCATTTT. It encodes CASSEGDRNQPQHF. The gene calls are TRBV6-1 and TRBJ1-5, with 7 bases fitting TRBD1. Germline V gives CDR1 MNHNS, CDR2 SASEGT. CDR3 size: 14 residues. V was clipped by 1 base and J by 4 bases; unmatched bases: 1.